The rows below give T cell receptor beta chains drawn from one sample of a study of T cell responses to AZD1222 COVID-19 vaccine. Clones were sequenced by immunoSEQ multiplex PCR, and TCRdb holds only the in-frame ones, with some missing. The table shows 86,000 or so clones, with roughly nine tenths occurring only once. The sequencing used peripheral blood, collected on day 0 of AZD1222 vaccination. The receptor set was obtained from an adult in good health. CDR3s include the opening cysteine and the closing phenylalanine or tryptophan. The order of the fields is clone size, V gene, D gene, J gene, CDR3 protein, CDR3 DNA. D genes are given only for firm matches. Size is stated for part of the rows, as once, few or many counts, or as a class when the clone is expanded.

few	TRBV3-1/TRBV3-2	-	TRBJ1-2	CASSPSGPPYGYTF	TGTGCCAGCAGCCCATCCGGGCCTCCCTATGGCTACACCTTC
few	TRBV6-1	TRBD2	TRBJ2-3	CASSEGREPTDTQYF	TGTGCCAGCAGTGAAGGGCGGGAGCCCACAGATACGCAGTATTTT
-	TRBV7-8	-	TRBJ2-2	CASSLGKGGLTGELFF	TGTGCCAGCAGCTTAGGGAAGGGGGGGCTCACCGGGGAGCTGTTTTTT
-	TRBV19	-	TRBJ2-1	CASSIGAGGINNEQFF	TGTGCCAGTAGTATAGGGGCAGGCGGCATAAACAATGAGCAGTTCTTC
-	TRBV5-8	-	TRBJ1-6	CASSQLGAWYSPLHF	TGTGCCAGCTCCCAACTCGGGGCCTGGTATTCACCCCTCCACTTT
-	TRBV14	TRBD1	TRBJ1-3	CASSRGQGRSGNTIYF	TGTGCCAGCAGCCGAGGACAGGGCCGCTCTGGAAACACCATATATTTT
-	TRBV2	TRBD2	TRBJ2-1	CASSQSGGASNEQFF	TGTGCCAGCAGTCAAAGCGGGGGGGCTTCCAATGAGCAGTTCTTC
-	TRBV19	-	TRBJ2-1	CASSKTASSPYNEQFF	TGTGCCAGTAGTAAGACAGCCAGCAGCCCCTACAATGAGCAGTTCTTC
-	TRBV6-2/TRBV6-3	-	TRBJ1-2	CASSPRGRDYGYTF	TGTGCCAGCAGCCCACGGGGGCGAGACTATGGCTACACCTTC
-	TRBV4-2	-	TRBJ2-2	CASSQSPGNANTGELFF	TGTGCCAGCAGCCAATCTCCCGGGAACGCGAACACCGGGGAGCTGTTTTTT
-	TRBV11-1	TRBD1	TRBJ2-2	CASRVQQGVGELFF	TGTGCCAGCAGGGTTCAACAGGGGGTTGGGGAGCTGTTTTTT
-	TRBV5-1	TRBD2	TRBJ2-1	CASSRSGGNNEQFF	TGCGCCAGCAGTCGTAGCGGGGGAAACAATGAGCAGTTCTTC
-	TRBV4-1	TRBD2	TRBJ2-7	CASSQGRTSGDYEQYF	TGCGCCAGCAGCCAAGGCCGGACTAGCGGGGATTACGAGCAGTACTTC
-	TRBV7-2	-	TRBJ2-3	CASSFRGAASTDTQYF	TGTGCCAGCAGCTTTCGCGGGGCTGCTAGCACAGATACGCAGTATTTT
-	TRBV19	TRBD1	TRBJ2-2	CATTSGTAYTGELFF	TGTGCCACTACATCCGGGACAGCCTACACCGGGGAGCTGTTTTTT
-	TRBV11-2	-	TRBJ1-2	CASSQAADGNYGYTF	TGTGCCAGCAGCCAGGCGGCAGACGGAAACTATGGCTACACCTTC
-	TRBV18	-	TRBJ1-5	CASSPFGQGTSNQPQHF	TGTGCCAGCTCACCATTCGGTCAGGGAACCAGCAATCAGCCCCAGCATTTT
-	TRBV7-9	-	TRBJ2-2	CASRGTPNTGELFF	TGTGCCAGCAGGGGGACACCGAACACCGGGGAGCTGTTTTTT
-	TRBV7-9	TRBD1	TRBJ1-2	CASSTGQNYGYTF	TGTGCCAGCAGCACGGGACAGAACTATGGCTACACCTTC
-	TRBV20-1	-	TRBJ1-2	CSASRGSGGYTF	TGCAGTGCTAGTAGGGGGTCTGGAGGCTACACCTTC
-	TRBV21-1	-	TRBJ1-2	CASSTRDRQDYGYTF	TGTGCCAGCAGCACACGGGACAGGCAGGACTATGGCTACACCTTC
-	TRBV18	-	TRBJ2-5	CASSPTAGVETQYF	TGTGCCAGCTCACCAACCGCAGGGGTGGAGACCCAGTACTTC
-	TRBV2	-	TRBJ2-3	CASSVGTTDTQYF	TGTGCCAGCAGTGTCGGGACCACAGATACGCAGTATTTT
once	TRBV29-1	-	TRBJ2-7	CSVTRPGHNYEQYF	TGCAGCGTGACCCGACCGGGACACAACTACGAGCAGTACTTC
few	TRBV7-2	TRBD1	TRBJ1-2	CASSSGQGEYGYTF	TGTGCCAGCAGCTCGGGACAGGGGGAATATGGCTACACCTTC
-	TRBV4-3	TRBD2	TRBJ2-7	CASSQTYTTGLAGGLPSYEQYF	TGCGCCAGCAGCCAGACCTATACCACGGGACTAGCGGGGGGCCTACCCTCCTACGAGCAGTACTTC
-	TRBV14	-	TRBJ1-2	CASSQGRYGYTF	TGTGCCAGCAGCCAAGGCCGTTATGGCTACACCTTC
medium-sized	TRBV4-1	TRBD1	TRBJ2-1	CASSQSGQGHDEQFF	TGCGCCAGCAGCCAATCCGGACAGGGGCACGATGAGCAGTTCTTC
-	TRBV15	-	TRBJ1-5	CATSRDLVLGQPQHF	TGTGCCACCAGCAGAGATTTAGTCTTGGGTCAGCCCCAGCATTTT
few	TRBV5-6	TRBD2	TRBJ2-7	CASSSQGLAGSSYEQYF	TGTGCCAGCAGCTCCCAGGGACTAGCGGGGAGCTCCTACGAGCAGTACTTC
-	TRBV7-2	TRBD1	TRBJ2-2	CASSRAQGAAGELFF	TGTGCCAGCAGTAGAGCACAGGGGGCCGCCGGGGAGCTGTTTTTT
-	TRBV20-1	-	TRBJ1-2	CSATGLYGYTF	TGCAGTGCAACGGGGCTCTATGGCTACACCTTC
-	TRBV1	-	TRBJ1-4	CTSSQDLTAEAATNEKLFF	TGCACCAGCAGCCAAGATCTGACAGCAGAGGCTGCAACTAATGAAAAACTGTTTTTT
-	TRBV18	-	TRBJ2-1	CASSPLRTTDNEQFF	TGTGCCAGCTCACCACTCCGGACTACCGACAATGAGCAGTTCTTC
-	TRBV7-9	-	TRBJ1-5	CASSLGNQPQHF	TGTGCCAGCAGCTTAGGCAATCAGCCCCAGCATTTT
once	TRBV5-1	-	TRBJ2-3	CASRIGTPGGTDTQYF	TGCGCCAGCAGGATCGGGACGCCGGGCGGTACAGATACGCAGTATTTT
-	TRBV28	-	TRBJ1-2	CASRVSGGGIYGYTF	TGTGCCAGCAGAGTTTCTGGAGGAGGAATCTATGGCTACACCTTC
-	TRBV10-2	-	TRBJ1-5	CATTTSGQGQPQHF	TGCGCCACCACAACCTCAGGGCAGGGACAGCCCCAGCATTTT
once	TRBV7-6	-	TRBJ2-5	CASSRLGETQYF	TGTGCCAGCAGCAGACTAGGGGAGACCCAGTACTTC
few	TRBV5-8	-	TRBJ2-7	CASSLRYEQYF	TGTGCCAGCAGCTTGCGTTACGAGCAGTACTTC
few	TRBV7-2	-	TRBJ1-3	CASSLADWDSGNTIYF	TGTGCCAGCAGCTTAGCCGACTGGGACTCTGGAAACACCATATATTTT
-	TRBV4-3	-	TRBJ2-7	CASSQDVTAYEQYF	TGCGCCAGCAGCCAAGATGTCACAGCCTACGAGCAGTACTTC
-	TRBV7-9	TRBD1	TRBJ1-2	CASSPQGVGGYTF	TGTGCCAGCAGCCCACAGGGGGTTGGTGGCTACACCTTC
-	TRBV7-2	TRBD2	TRBJ2-1	CASSTSGGLTYNEQFF	TGTGCCAGCAGCACTAGCGGGGGTCTCACATACAATGAGCAGTTCTTC
few	TRBV4-1	-	TRBJ1-5	CASSQDWGRAQPQHF	TGCGCCAGCAGCCAAGATTGGGGAAGGGCTCAGCCCCAGCATTTT
-	TRBV6-5	-	TRBJ1-1	CASINAGYLSFF	TGTGCCAGCATCAACGCGGGGTATCTCTCTTTCTTT
-	TRBV7-2	TRBD2	TRBJ2-7	CASSLAGGGISYEQYF	TGTGCCAGCAGCTTAGCGGGGGGAGGGATCTCCTACGAGCAGTACTTC
-	TRBV7-2	-	TRBJ2-1	CASSGAGPYNEQFF	TGTGCCAGCAGCGGAGCCGGACCTTACAATGAGCAGTTCTTC
-	TRBV18	-	TRBJ1-2	CASSPGESYYGYTF	TGTGCCAGCTCACCCGGAGAGAGCTACTATGGCTACACCTTC
-	TRBV6-5	-	TRBJ2-3	CASRTGQASTDTQYF	TGTGCCAGCAGGACGGGGCAGGCTTCCACAGATACGCAGTATTTT
once	TRBV5-1	TRBD1	TRBJ1-2	CASSASGTASYGYTF	TGCGCCAGCAGCGCCTCCGGGACAGCCTCCTATGGCTACACCTTC
once	TRBV7-7	-	TRBJ2-2	CASSSDTGELFF	TGTGCCAGCAGCTCTGACACCGGGGAGCTGTTTTTT
-	TRBV19	TRBD1	TRBJ2-7	CARPAYRGRRSYEQYF	TGTGCCAGACCAGCCTACAGGGGGCGGAGGTCCTACGAGCAGTACTTC
-	TRBV5-4	TRBD2	TRBJ2-1	CASWHRGGRGEQFF	TGTGCCAGCTGGCACCGGGGGGGCCGGGGTGAGCAGTTCTTC
-	TRBV2	-	TRBJ1-2	CASRESEFYGYTF	TGTGCCAGCAGGGAGTCGGAATTCTATGGCTACACCTTC